What follows are 11 T cell receptor beta chains derived from one specimen sequenced in a study of CXCR3-negative and CXCR3-positive naive CD8 T cells. Points from the study as a whole: Higher TRB CDR3 hydrophobicity marked CXCR3-positive naive cells relative to CXCR3-negative naive cells.

Which antigens these TCRs recognize remains unknown. Libraries were UMI-labeled 5' RACE TRB cDNA. TCRdb reanalyzed the 5' RACE reads, giving one entry per CDR3 protein sequence and no DNA. This sample's clone table lists roughly 60,000 distinct CDR3 sequences. The specimen was naive CXCR3+ CD8+ T cells from blood. This sample's subset: CD45RO-CCR7+CD27+CD95- naive CD8+ T cells expressing CXCR3 (TNR3+). The receptors were sampled from a human donor in good health. Some clones in this sample may be carry-over from other donors' samples.

V is TRBV6-2 or TRBV6-3 and J is TRBJ2-2; TCRdb proposes TRBD1, but this gene call is untestable without DNA. CDR1 is MNHEY and CDR2 is SVGEGT in the germline V gene. The CDR3 runs 15 residues. This CDR3 reads CASEDRGRGTGELFF.

The rearrangement joins TRBV28 to TRBJ1-1. This CDR3 region has 14 residues. The germline gives CDR1 MDHEN, CDR2 SYDVKM. Here the CDR3 reads CASSFIQTLTEAFF. Complete variable domain (other parts from reference TRBV28 and TRBJ1-1): DVKVTQSSRYLVKRTGEKVFLECVQDMDHENMFWYRQDPGLGLRLIYFSYDVKMKEKGDIPEGYSVSREKKERFSLILESASTNQTSMYLCASSFIQTLTEAFFGQGTRLTVV.

This chain connects TRBV6-6 to TRBJ2-1; lacking DNA, the TRBD2 call made by TCRdb goes unchecked. The length of the CDR3 is 16 residues. The germline V gene encodes CDR1 MNHNY and CDR2 SVGAGI (reference sequence). The CDR3 loop is CASSYPAGGSDNEQFF.

J is TRBJ2-5 and V is TRBV5-6; TCRdb's D call, TRBD2, is unchecked because there is no DNA. The CDR3 has 16 amino acids. The germline gives CDR1 SGHDT, CDR2 YYEEEE. CDR3: CASSGPGLAVQETQYF.

The chain has TRBV5-5 and TRBJ2-1; the TRBD1 assignment by TCRdb is unverifiable without DNA. This CDR3 is 18 amino acids long. The germline V gene has CDR1 SGHKS and CDR2 YYEKEE (reference sequence). The CDR3 reads CASSPAWGLASSYNEQFF.

This chain's CDR3 is CASSFGGFSYEQYF. V is TRBV28 and J is TRBJ2-7; the TRBD1 assignment by TCRdb is unverifiable without DNA. The germline V gene has CDR1 MDHEN and CDR2 SYDVKM. The CDR3 loop spans 14 amino acids.

The chain joins TRBV29-1 to TRBJ1-2. The CDR3 has 11 amino acids. Per the germline V gene, CDR1 is SQVTM and CDR2 is ANQGSEA. The CDR3 protein is CSVEVGYGYTF. The complete variable domain, with remaining parts taken from reference TRBV29-1 and TRBJ1-2, reads SAVISQKPSRDICQRGTSLTIQCQVDSQVTMMFWYRQQPGQSLTLIATANQGSEATYESGFVIDKFPISRPNLTFSTLTVSNMSPEDSSIYLCSVEVGYGYTFGSGTRLTVV.

J is TRBJ2-3 and V is TRBV15. CDR3 size: 16 residues. Looked up from germline, CDR1 is LNHNV and CDR2 is YYDKDF (reference sequence). CDR3 sequence reads: CATSKRSPVGPDTQYF.

The chain is built from TRBV7-9 and TRBJ1-5. The CDR3 sequence is 14 residues long. The germline V gene has CDR1 SEHNR and CDR2 FQNEAQ (reference sequence). CDR3 sequence reads: CASSFGPGHQPQHF.

V and J are TRBV12-3 or TRBV12-4 and TRBJ1-5; as DNA is missing, the TRBD1 call by TCRdb cannot be tested. This CDR3 comprises 14 residues. The CDR3 region is CASSSQGLNQPQHF.

The chain combines TRBV7-3 with TRBJ2-1; TCRdb's D gene call, TRBD2, goes unchecked for lack of DNA. Germline V gene lookup returns CDR1 SGHTA and CDR2 FQGTGA. The CDR3 is made up of 15 amino acids. CDR3 amino acids: CASSLRLAGKDEQFF. The variable domain in full, with the rest retrieved from reference TRBV7-3 and TRBJ2-1, is GAGVSQTPSNKVTEKGKYVELRCDPISGHTALYWYRQSLGQGPEFLIYFQGTGAADDSGLPNDRFFAVRPEGSVSTLKIQRTERGDSAVYLCASSLRLAGKDEQFFGPGTRLTVL.